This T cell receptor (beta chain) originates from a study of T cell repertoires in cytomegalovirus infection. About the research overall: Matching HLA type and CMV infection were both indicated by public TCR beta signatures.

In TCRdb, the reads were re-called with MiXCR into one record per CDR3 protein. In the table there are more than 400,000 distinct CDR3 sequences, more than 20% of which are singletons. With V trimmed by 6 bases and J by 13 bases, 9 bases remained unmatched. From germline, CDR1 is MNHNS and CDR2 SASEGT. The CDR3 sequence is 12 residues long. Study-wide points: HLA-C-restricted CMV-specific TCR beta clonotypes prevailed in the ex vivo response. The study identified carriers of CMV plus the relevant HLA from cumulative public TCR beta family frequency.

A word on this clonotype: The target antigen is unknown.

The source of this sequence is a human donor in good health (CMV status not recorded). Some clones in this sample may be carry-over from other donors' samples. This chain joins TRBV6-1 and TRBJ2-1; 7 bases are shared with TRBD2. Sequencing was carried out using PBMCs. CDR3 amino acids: CASSRSSGLQFF. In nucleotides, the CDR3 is TGTGCCAGCAGCCGATCTAGCGGACTCCAGTTCTTC.